This entry describes one TCR beta chain. The specificity of this receptor is unknown. No clone much larger than this one lies a single base away; base qualities are absent. These data come from a study of blood T cell repertoires in COVID-19 (dated by TCRdb to between 2020 and 2021). In terms of the full investigation: Collaborator samples came from the United States, Italy and Spain and covered acute and convalescent phases of COVID-19. The material from the prospective study consisted of cDNA or gDNA derived from T cells, B-cell-depleted T cells, or PBMCs. The dataset comprised deeply sampled blood TCRbeta repertoires from subjects exposed to, actively infected with, or recovered from COVID-19. The repertoires were released in a freely available public database intended as a resource for research on the immune response to SARS-CoV-2. The samples were drawn from the first 160 participants of the ongoing ImmuneRACE study and from 950 to 1,500 subjects provided by 6 global collaborators. The sample metadata nearly always contained a de-identified subject ID, COVID-19 status, age in years and sex. Where available, HLA class I and class II types were taken from metadata supplied by the sample provider and were not determined by assay-based typing. General conclusions and limits of the study: Clinical and demographic metadata were provided uncurated, with the amount varying by source and participant.

The collaborating institutions used their own protocols to collect whole blood in K2EDTA tubes. For TCRbeta analysis, collaborators shipped samples as frozen whole blood, isolated PBMCs, or DNA extracted from either of those sample types. TCRbeta CDR3 regions were amplified from genomic DNA using the immunoSEQ Assay, a bias-controlled multiplex PCR. The original methods were these. The number of nucleated cells in each sample was estimated from the amplification of reference gene primers within the assay. To quantify the absolute abundance of each unique TCRbeta CDR3 rearrangement, sequence reads were collapsed and filtered. For each sample, productive Simpson clonality was calculated as the square root of Simpson's diversity index over productive rearrangements. The immuneACCESS repertoire file appears here via TCRdb, limited to in-frame rearrangements. These files lack a portion of the clones; in checked studies, under half of the deficit traces to unresolved V genes, and the cause of the others is not known. That table supplies the V and J calls and clone size; D and trimming were determined from the DNA. In all, the sample holds 150,000 to 200,000 clones, and about nine tenths of those were seen once. The ten largest clones add up to about a sixth of the sample.

V lost 7 bases and J lost 6 bases; the stretch between them is 10 bases long. CDR1 LNHDA and CDR2 SQIVND are derived from the germline V gene (reference sequence). The CDR3 runs 13 residues from the cysteine to the phenylalanine. Only the CDR3 portion is preserved as DNA: 39 bases, with reading frame beginning at the first base. Recombination connected TRBV19 to TRBJ1-6, with a tentative D gene TRBD1 over 5 matching bases. The sequenced material came from peripheral blood. This receptor was obtained from a man in his 60s with active or convalescent COVID-19. The nucleotide sequence is given as TGTGCCAGTAAGGACACGGTTAATTCACCCCTCCACTTT. This gives the protein CASKDTVNSPLHF.